This entry concerns a single TCR beta chain. Its cognate antigen is unknown. TCRdb analysed the reads with MiXCR anew, one entry per CDR3 protein. This table holds around 310,000 distinct CDR3 sequences, under 35% found once. The CDR3 contains 15 residues. The V end lost 5 bases, the J end lost 0 bases, and 11 bases lay between the germline ends. Per germline, CDR1 MDHEN and CDR2 SYDVKM. The sample originates from a study of T cell repertoires in cytomegalovirus infection. Study information: Indicated by public TCR beta signatures were CMV infection and matching HLA type.

Study-level points and caveats: There were carriers of CMV plus the relevant HLA, and cumulative public TCR beta family frequency identified them. It was HLA-C-restricted CMV-specific TCR beta clonotypes that dominated the response ex vivo.

The source is a human donor in good health (CMV status not recorded). Some clones in this sample may be carry-over from other donors' samples. The sample was cultured PBMCs, taken from culture after CMV antigen stimulation. The chain combines TRBV28 with TRBJ1-5; no clear D gene. In DNA, the CDR3 is TGTGCCAGCAGTCTCCCACAGTATAGCAATCAGCCCCAGCATTTT. It codes for CASSLPQYSNQPQHF.